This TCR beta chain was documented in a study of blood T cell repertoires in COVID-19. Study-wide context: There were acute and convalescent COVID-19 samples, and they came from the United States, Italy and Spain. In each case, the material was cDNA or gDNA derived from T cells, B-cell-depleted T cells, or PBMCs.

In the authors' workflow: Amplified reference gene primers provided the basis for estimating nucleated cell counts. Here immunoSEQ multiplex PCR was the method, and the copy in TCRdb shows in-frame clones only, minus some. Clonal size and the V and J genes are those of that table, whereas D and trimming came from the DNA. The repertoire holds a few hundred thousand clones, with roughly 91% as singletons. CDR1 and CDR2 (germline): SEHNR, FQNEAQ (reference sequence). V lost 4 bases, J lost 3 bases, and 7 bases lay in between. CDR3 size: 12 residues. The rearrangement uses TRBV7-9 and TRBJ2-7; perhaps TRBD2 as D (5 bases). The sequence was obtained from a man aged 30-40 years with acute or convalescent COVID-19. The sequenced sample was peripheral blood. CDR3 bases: TGTGCCAGCAGCTCACTAGTCTACGAGCAGTACTTC. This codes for CASSSLVYEQYF.